This T cell receptor beta chain is drawn from a study of Ad26.COV2.S vaccination and SARS-CoV-2 variants. Study-level points and caveats: Post-vaccination breadth of spike-specific CD8+ and CD4+ T cell responses was reportedly substantial. Measurement of non-spike TCR breadth gave similar results in vaccine and placebo recipients.

With regard to this clone: Its antigen is not known.

Clones were read by immunoSEQ multiplex PCR, and TCRdb kept only the in-frame ones, dropping some. Among hundreds of thousands of clones listed, roughly 87% were seen once. Treatment defined: some 20 received Ad26.COV2.S at low or high dose, single or two shots; a few received placebo; per-sample allocation not given. Day 63 after the first injection of vaccine or placebo was the sampling time. Donor was an adult aged 18-55 years in Boston. An Ad26 vector was used to express Wuhan-strain SARS-CoV-2 spike as the vaccine. This CDR3 spans 17 amino acids. V gave up 3 bases and J gave up 6 bases, with 22 bases separating them. Germline values: CDR1 SEHNR, CDR2 FQNEAQ (reference sequence).

The chain uses TRBV7-9 and TRBJ2-3, with D perhaps matching TRBD1 (6 bases). This sequence originates from a person between 18 and 65 years old who received the Ad26.COV2.S COVID-19 vaccine or a placebo. The source was peripheral blood, collected in a trial of Ad26.COV2.S vaccine versus placebo. CDR3 nucleotide sequence: TGTGCCAGCAGCTTGGGGGCTAGTCCTAGTGGGCTGGATACGCAGTATTTT. This sequence encodes CASSLGASPSGLDTQYF.